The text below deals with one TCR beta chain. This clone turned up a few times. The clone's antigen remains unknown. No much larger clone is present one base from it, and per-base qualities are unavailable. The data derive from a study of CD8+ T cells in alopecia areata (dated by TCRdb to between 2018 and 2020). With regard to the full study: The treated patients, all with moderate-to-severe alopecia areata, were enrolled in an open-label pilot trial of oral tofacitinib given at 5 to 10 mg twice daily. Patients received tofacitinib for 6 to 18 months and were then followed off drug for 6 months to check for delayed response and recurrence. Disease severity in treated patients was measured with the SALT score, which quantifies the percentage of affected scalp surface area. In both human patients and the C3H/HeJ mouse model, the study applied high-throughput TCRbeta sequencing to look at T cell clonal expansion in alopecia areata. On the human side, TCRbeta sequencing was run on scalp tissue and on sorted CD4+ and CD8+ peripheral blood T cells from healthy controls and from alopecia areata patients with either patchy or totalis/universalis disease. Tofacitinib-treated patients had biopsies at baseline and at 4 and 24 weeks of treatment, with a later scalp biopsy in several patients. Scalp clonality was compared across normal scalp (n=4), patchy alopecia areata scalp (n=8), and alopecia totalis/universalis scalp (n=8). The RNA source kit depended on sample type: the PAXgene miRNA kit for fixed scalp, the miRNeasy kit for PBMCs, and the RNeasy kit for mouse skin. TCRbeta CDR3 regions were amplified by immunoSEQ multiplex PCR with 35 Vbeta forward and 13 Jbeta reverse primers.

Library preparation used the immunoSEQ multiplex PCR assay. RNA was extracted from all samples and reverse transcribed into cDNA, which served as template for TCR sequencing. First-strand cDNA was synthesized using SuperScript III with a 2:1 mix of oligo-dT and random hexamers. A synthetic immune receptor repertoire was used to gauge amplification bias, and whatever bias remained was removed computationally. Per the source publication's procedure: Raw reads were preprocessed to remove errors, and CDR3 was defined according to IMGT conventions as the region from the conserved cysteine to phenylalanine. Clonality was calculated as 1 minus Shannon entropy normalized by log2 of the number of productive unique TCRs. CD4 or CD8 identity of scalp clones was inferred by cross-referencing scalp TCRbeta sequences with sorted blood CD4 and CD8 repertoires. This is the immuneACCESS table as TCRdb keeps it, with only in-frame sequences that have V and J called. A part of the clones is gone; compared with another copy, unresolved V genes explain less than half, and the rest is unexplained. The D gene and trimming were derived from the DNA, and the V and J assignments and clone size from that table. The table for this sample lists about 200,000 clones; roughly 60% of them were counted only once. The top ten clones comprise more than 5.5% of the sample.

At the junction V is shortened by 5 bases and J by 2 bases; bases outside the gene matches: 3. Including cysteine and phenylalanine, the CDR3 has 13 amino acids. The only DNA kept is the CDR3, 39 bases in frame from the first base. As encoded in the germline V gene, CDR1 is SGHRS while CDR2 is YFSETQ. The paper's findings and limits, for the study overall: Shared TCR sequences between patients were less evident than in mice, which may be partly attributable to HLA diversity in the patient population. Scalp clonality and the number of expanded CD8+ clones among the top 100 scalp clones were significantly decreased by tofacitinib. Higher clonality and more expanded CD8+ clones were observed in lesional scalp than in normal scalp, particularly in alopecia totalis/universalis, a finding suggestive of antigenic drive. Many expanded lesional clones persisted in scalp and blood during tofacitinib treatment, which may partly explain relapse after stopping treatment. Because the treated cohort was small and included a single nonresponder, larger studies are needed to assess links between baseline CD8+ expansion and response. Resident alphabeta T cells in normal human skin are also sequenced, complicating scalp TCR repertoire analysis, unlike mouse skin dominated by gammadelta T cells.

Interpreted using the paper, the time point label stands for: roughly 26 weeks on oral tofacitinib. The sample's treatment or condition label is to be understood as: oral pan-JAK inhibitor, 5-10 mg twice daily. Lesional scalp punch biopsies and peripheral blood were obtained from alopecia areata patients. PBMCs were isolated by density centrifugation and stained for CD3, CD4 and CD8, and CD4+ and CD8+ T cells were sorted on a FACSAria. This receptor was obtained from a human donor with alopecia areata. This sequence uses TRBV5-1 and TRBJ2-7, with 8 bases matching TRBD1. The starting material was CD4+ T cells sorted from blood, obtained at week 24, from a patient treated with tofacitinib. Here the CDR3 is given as CASRLQGAYEQYF. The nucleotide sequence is TGCGCCAGCAGACTACAGGGGGCCTACGAGCAGTACTTC.